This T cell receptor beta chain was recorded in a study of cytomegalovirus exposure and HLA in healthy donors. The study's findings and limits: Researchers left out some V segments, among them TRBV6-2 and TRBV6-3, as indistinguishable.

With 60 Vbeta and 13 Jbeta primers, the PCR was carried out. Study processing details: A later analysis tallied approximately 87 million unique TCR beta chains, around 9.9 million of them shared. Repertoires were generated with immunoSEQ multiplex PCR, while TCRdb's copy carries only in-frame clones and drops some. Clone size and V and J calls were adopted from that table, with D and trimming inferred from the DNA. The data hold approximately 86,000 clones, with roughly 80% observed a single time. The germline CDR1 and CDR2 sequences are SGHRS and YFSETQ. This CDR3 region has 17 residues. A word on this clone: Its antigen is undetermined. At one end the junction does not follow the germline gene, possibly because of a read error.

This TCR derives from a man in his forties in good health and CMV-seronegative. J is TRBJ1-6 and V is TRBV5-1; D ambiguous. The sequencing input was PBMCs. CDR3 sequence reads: CASSLGQTSSYNSPLYF. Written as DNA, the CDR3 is TGCGCCAGCAGCTTGGGTCAAACGAGCTCCTATAATTCACCCCTCTACTTT.